Each of the 21 T cell receptor beta chains below was sequenced from the same sample in a study of OX40 agonist ivuxolimab in advanced cancers. Assay used: immunoSEQ multiplex PCR; TCRdb lists only in-frame clones, some missing. The top ten hold 25% to 30% of the sample, which has about 19,000 clones, roughly 78% seen once. Specimen: CD4+ or CD8+ T cells sorted from blood, collected in a trial of the OX40 agonist ivuxolimab. These receptors were collected from an adult with an advanced solid tumor such as melanoma, head and neck, liver or kidney cancer.

The CDR3 reads CASSFLVNNEQFF. The CDR3 bases are TGTGCCAGCAGTTTTTTAGTAAACAATGAGCAGTTCTTC. This chain connects TRBV27 to TRBJ2-1; no clear D gene. V dropped 3 bases and J dropped 5 bases, with 8 bases sitting between them. The CDR3 totals 13 residues. Per germline, CDR1 MNHEY and CDR2 SMNVEV (reference sequence).

This clone was recorded only once. The chain has TRBV6-6 and TRBJ1-2, with D unresolved. This CDR3 contains 13 residues. V was clipped by 0 bases and J by 6 bases, with 8 bases between them. The germline V gene encodes CDR1 MNHNY and CDR2 SVGAGI (reference sequence). Written as DNA, the CDR3 is TGTGCCAGCAGTTACTCCGAGGTCGATGGCTACACCTTC. Protein product: CASSYSEVDGYTF.

This chain links TRBV7-3 with TRBJ2-1, with 9 nucleotides matching TRBD2. V gave up 0 bases and J gave up 5 bases; unmatched junction bases: 8. The CDR3 spans 17 residues. The germline gives CDR1 SGHTA, CDR2 FQGTGA. As DNA, the CDR3 is TGTGCCAGCAGCTTAACGCCATGGACTAGCGAGAACAATGAGCAGTTCTTC. This sequence encodes CASSLTPWTSENNEQFF. Using reference TRBV7-3 and TRBJ2-1 for the parts outside the CDR3, the full variable domain is GAGVSQTPSNKVTEKGKYVELRCDPISGHTALYWYRQSLGQGPEFLIYFQGTGAADDSGLPNDRFFAVRPEGSVSTLKIQRTERGDSAVYLCASSLTPWTSENNEQFFGPGTRLTVL.

J is TRBJ2-3 and V is TRBV27; D possibly corresponds to TRBD1 (6 bases). The V gene's germline CDR1 is MNHEY and CDR2 SMNVEV (reference sequence). V lost 3 bases to trimming and J lost 3 bases, with 10 bases between them. This CDR3 is 14 amino acids long. CDR3 sequence: CASSFGTSTDTQYF. CDR3 in DNA: TGTGCCAGCAGTTTCGGGACATCAACAGATACGCAGTATTTT.

V and J are TRBV4-3 and TRBJ1-4; D unresolved. The germline CDR1 and CDR2 sequences are LGHNA and YSLEER. CDR3 length: 14 amino acids. Trimming removed 1 base at V and 8 bases at J, with 11 bases between. The CDR3: CASSQVWVREKLFF. In DNA form, the CDR3 reads TGCGCCAGCAGCCAAGTCTGGGTTCGCGAAAAACTGTTTTTT.

The table lists this clone with a few counts. The gene calls are TRBV11-2 and TRBJ2-5, with D possibly TRBD2 on 6 matching bases. The V gene's germline CDR1 is SGHAT and CDR2 FQNNGV. Trimming took off 1 base at V and 2 bases at J, with 17 bases between the two ends. This CDR3 is built from 17 residues. CDR3 in DNA: TGTGCCAGCAGCTTAGCAGGTCTGGACTACCCTCAAGAGACCCAGTACTTC. Encoded protein: CASSLAGLDYPQETQYF.

This clone counts as medium-sized (0.01 to 0.1%). V usage is TRBV27 and J usage is TRBJ2-1; D is tentatively TRBD1 or TRBD2 (5 bases each). Trimming removed 7 bases at V and 4 bases at J, with 17 bases between. Germline CDR1 is MNHEY and CDR2 is SMNVEV (reference sequence). This CDR3 has 15 amino acids. The CDR3 is CASTKGEQLYNEQFF. For the CDR3, the DNA is TGTGCCAGCACCAAAGGGGAGCAGTTATACAATGAGCAGTTCTTC.

V is TRBV7-9 and J is TRBJ2-7; weak D call: TRBD1 (6 bases). V dropped 5 bases and J dropped 2 bases, with 13 bases sitting between them. This CDR3 is built from 14 residues. Germline assignment: CDR1 SEHNR and CDR2 FQNEAQ (reference sequence). As DNA, the CDR3 is TGTGCCAGCAGCCCCTCAGGACAGCCCTACGAGCAGTACTTC. This sequence encodes CASSPSGQPYEQYF.

In its sample, this clone was seen a few times. The gene calls are TRBV19 and TRBJ1-1; possibly TRBD1 for D (6 bases). This CDR3 contains 14 residues. Trimming shortened V by 5 bases and J by 4 bases, and 14 bases separated the two germline ends. In germline, CDR1 is LNHDA, CDR2 SQIVND (reference sequence). CDR3: CASSVVGGGTEAFF. The CDR3 nucleotides read TGTGCCAGTAGTGTAGTCGGAGGGGGCACTGAAGCTTTCTTT.

This clone was found once. The chain couples TRBV11-2 to TRBJ2-5, with 9 bases lining up with TRBD2. Germline V gives CDR1 SGHAT, CDR2 FQNNGV. The CDR3 has 14 amino acids. The V gene end was trimmed by 5 bases and the J gene end by 5 bases; junction bases not matched to a gene: 6. The DNA of the CDR3 is TGTGCCAGCAGCGCGGGACTAGCACGGGAGACCCAGTACTTC. It codes for CASSAGLARETQYF.

The chain couples TRBV5-6 to TRBJ2-3; D unresolved. The CDR3 length is 15 residues. Germline CDR1 and CDR2: SGHDT and YYEEEE. The ends were cut back, 0 bases at V and 1 base at J, with 9 bases in the middle. The chain's CDR3 is CASSLVSGGTDTQYF. In nucleotides, the CDR3 is TGTGCCAGCAGCTTGGTCTCAGGAGGCACAGATACGCAGTATTTT.

As for this clone: The sample contains more than one DNA sequence encoding this CDR3. V usage is TRBV27 and J usage is TRBJ2-1; either TRBD1 or TRBD2 may fit D (5 bases each). The CDR3 contains 14 residues. The germline gives CDR1 MNHEY, CDR2 SMNVEV (reference sequence). V lost 5 bases and J lost 8, with 16 bases in between. CDR3 sequence: CASSPSGRVDEQFF. In DNA, the CDR3 is TGTGCCAGCAGTCCCTCGGGACGAGTCGATGAGCAGTTCTTC.

This chain links TRBV9 with TRBJ1-3; possible D gene TRBD1, 5 bases. This CDR3 region has 15 residues. Per germline, CDR1 SGDLS and CDR2 YYNGEE. The V and J ends lost 0 bases and 3 bases respectively, with 10 bases between them. DNA for the CDR3: TGTGCCAGCAGCGTAGAGGGGATGGGTGGAAACACCATATATTTT. Protein: CASSVEGMGGNTIYF. Supplemented by reference TRBV9 and TRBJ1-3, the full variable domain reads DSGVTQTPKHLITATGQRVTLRCSPRSGDLSVYWYQQSLDQGLQFLIQYYNGEERAKGNILERFSAQQFPDLHSELNLSSLELGDSALYFCASSVEGMGGNTIYFGEGSWLTVV.

J is TRBJ2-1 and V is TRBV4-1, with a tentative D call TRBD2 (5 bases). The CDR3 runs to 15 residues. V gave up 3 bases and J gave up 8 bases, with 17 bases separating them. CDR1 and CDR2 (germline): MGHRA, YSYEKL. CDR3 nucleotide sequence: TGCGCCAGCAGCCAGAAGGTGGGGAGCTGGGATGAGCAGTTCTTC. Protein: CASSQKVGSWDEQFF.

This chain uses TRBV11-2 with TRBJ2-7; 9 bases line up with TRBD1. Unmatched junction bases numbered 6, after V lost 5 bases and J lost 1 base. The CDR3 runs to 15 residues. Germline V gene sequence: CDR1 SGHAT, CDR2 FQNNGV. In DNA form, the CDR3 reads TGTGCCAGCAGCCCGGGACAGGGAATTTCCTACGAGCAGTACTTC. As protein: CASSPGQGISYEQYF.

This clone has a single count. This chain connects TRBV7-6 to TRBJ2-7; D is unclear. With 6 bases removed from V and 1 base from J, the gap between germline ends came to 10 bases. CDR1 and CDR2 (germline): SGHVS, FNYEAQ. The CDR3 loop spans 13 amino acids. CDR3 protein: CASSPSESYEQYF. The CDR3 DNA reads as TGTGCCAGCAGTCCCTCGGAATCCTACGAGCAGTACTTC. Supplemented by reference TRBV7-6 and TRBJ2-7, the full variable domain reads GAGVSQSPRYKVTKRGQDVALRCDPISGHVSLYWYRQALGQGPEFLTYFNYEAQQDKSGLPNDRFSAERPEGSISTLTIQRTEQRDSAMYRCASSPSESYEQYFGPGTRLTVT.

The chain recombines TRBV27 with TRBJ1-2; D unresolved. The CDR3 has 16 amino acids. Germline V gene lookup returns CDR1 MNHEY and CDR2 SMNVEV (reference sequence). Trimming removed 1 base at V and 2 bases at J, with 14 bases between. The CDR3 spells CASSLFGPGGNYGYTF. CDR3 coding DNA: TGTGCCAGCAGTTTATTTGGTCCCGGCGGAAACTATGGCTACACCTTC.

This clone was seen only a few times. The chain uses TRBV27 and TRBJ2-7; D is ambiguous. This CDR3 contains 13 residues. Germline V gene sequence: CDR1 MNHEY, CDR2 SMNVEV (reference sequence). V was trimmed by 6 bases and J by 5 bases, leaving 14 bases between them. CDR3 in amino acids: CASRPPMGHEQYF. DNA for the CDR3: TGTGCCAGCAGACCACCTATGGGCCACGAGCAGTACTTC.

The gene calls are TRBV28 and TRBJ2-2; 7 nucleotides line up with TRBD2. The germline CDR1 and CDR2 sequences are MDHEN and SYDVKM. This CDR3 comprises 16 residues. V was clipped by 1 base and J by 1 base; unmatched bases: 3. CDR3 nucleotide sequence: TGTGCCAGCAGTTTATCGCGGGAGTTGAACACCGGGGAGCTGTTTTTT. It yields the protein CASSLSRELNTGELFF.

CDR3 DNA sequence: TGTGCCAGTAGTAAAGGCAGGGGTGTTGAGCAGTTCTTC. This gives the protein CASSKGRGVEQFF. The rearrangement uses TRBV19 and TRBJ2-1; the D gene is possibly TRBD1 (6 bases). The CDR3 contains 13 residues. The V and J ends lost 4 bases and 9 bases respectively, with 13 bases between them. Germline CDR1 is LNHDA and CDR2 is SQIVND (reference sequence). Full variable domain (missing parts from reference TRBV19 and TRBJ2-1): DGGITQSPKYLFRKEGQNVTLSCEQNLNHDAMYWYRQDPGQGLRLIYYSQIVNDFQKGDIAEGYSVSREKKESFPLTVTSAQKNPTAFYLCASSKGRGVEQFFGPGTRLTVL.

The chain carries TRBV7-9 and TRBJ1-6, with D perhaps TRBD1 (6 bases). The V gene lost 2 bases and the J gene lost 8 bases, with 10 bases spanning the gap. CDR3 length: 14 amino acids. Germline V gene lookup returns CDR1 SEHNR and CDR2 FQNEAQ (reference sequence). Here the CDR3 reads CASSLPGVDSPLHF. The CDR3 DNA reads TGTGCCAGCAGCTTACCAGGGGTGGATTCACCCCTCCACTTT.